Listed below are T cell receptor beta chains from one sample, sequenced in a study of blood T cell repertoires in COVID-19. Assay: immunoSEQ multiplex PCR; the TCRdb copy retains only in-frame clones and omits some. The repertoire holds about 180,000 clones, with over 80% as singletons. Sequenced input: peripheral blood. These receptors all stem from a woman in her seventies with COVID-19, enrolled during active disease. The CDR3 runs from the conserved cysteine through the conserved F or W. The D gene is left open where the match is weak. Where a row states a size, it is once, few, many or the class of an expanded clone; other rows omit it.

clone size	V gene	D gene	J gene	CDR3 length	CDR3 DNA	CDR3 protein
-	TRBV5-1	-	TRBJ2-1	18	TGCGCCAGCAGCTTACGTTCGACAGCTATTGGGCATGGGGATGAGCAGTTCTTC	CASSLRSTAIGHGDEQFF
few	TRBV9	-	TRBJ1-6	16	TGTGCCAGCAGCGTAGCTAACACAGGGAGTAATTCACCCCTCCACTTT	CASSVANTGSNSPLHF
few	TRBV6-6	TRBD1	TRBJ1-5	14	TGTGCCAGCAGTCAGGGACAGGGCGGTCAGCCCCAGCATTTT	CASSQGQGGQPQHF
-	TRBV5-4	TRBD2	TRBJ2-5	16	TGTGCCAGCAGCTTGGGGGCGGCGGGAGGGCTGGAGACCCAGTACTTC	CASSLGAAGGLETQYF
-	TRBV27	TRBD1	TRBJ2-5	15	TGTGCCAGCAGTCCGAGGGGGCTAAAAGGAGAGACCCAGTACTTC	CASSPRGLKGETQYF
-	TRBV28	-	TRBJ2-1	16	TGTGCCAGCAGTTCAACAGGGACGAAAACCCACAATGAGCAGTTCTTC	CASSSTGTKTHNEQFF
-	TRBV7-2	TRBD2	TRBJ2-2	18	TGTGCCAGCAGCTTAGCCCACCTCGGGGGAGGGTACACCGGGGAGCTGTTTTTT	CASSLAHLGGGYTGELFF
-	TRBV6-5	-	TRBJ2-7	12	TGTGCCAGCAGTTACCTCAGGGACGAGCAGTACTTC	CASSYLRDEQYF
-	TRBV10-3	TRBD1	TRBJ2-7	16	TGTGCCATCAGTGAAATGGACAGGGGCCCCCCCTACGAGCAGTACTTC	CAISEMDRGPPYEQYF
-	TRBV7-6	-	TRBJ1-4	15	TGTGCCAGCAGCACCCGGCGGGCAGTTAATGAAAAACTGTTTTTT	CASSTRRAVNEKLFF
once	TRBV5-1	-	TRBJ2-1	16	TGCGCCAGCAGCTTGTCCAGGGCTAATTCCTACAATGAGCAGTTCTTC	CASSLSRANSYNEQFF
-	TRBV7-8	TRBD1	TRBJ1-2	14	TGTGCCAGCAGCTTAGTGGAGGGGGCTGGGGGCTACACCTTC	CASSLVEGAGGYTF
-	TRBV2	TRBD2	TRBJ2-5	12	TGTGCCACTAGCGGGAGCCAAGAGACCCAGTACTTC	CATSGSQETQYF
-	TRBV24-1	-	TRBJ2-1	17	TGTGCCACCAGTGACTCACAAACAGGTATACACTACAATGAGCAGTTCTTC	CATSDSQTGIHYNEQFF
-	TRBV29-1	TRBD2	TRBJ2-7	13	TGCAGCGTCGCTAGCGGGAGCTCGGACGAGCAGTACTTC	CSVASGSSDEQYF
-	TRBV1	-	TRBJ2-1	13	TGCACCAGCAGCCACCTCCCCTACAATGAGCAGTTCTTC	CTSSHLPYNEQFF
-	TRBV30	-	TRBJ1-4	15	TGTGCCTGGAGGGTTGGTTGGAGTTCTAATGAAAAACTGTTTTTT	CAWRVGWSSNEKLFF
once	TRBV18	TRBD1	TRBJ1-3	17	TGTGCCAGCTCCCCCCAACAGGGGGCCCTATCTGGAAACACCATATATTTT	CASSPQQGALSGNTIYF
once	TRBV14	-	TRBJ2-2	16	TGTGCCAGCAGCCAAATGAGCATTGGTAGAACCGGGGAGCTGTTTTTT	CASSQMSIGRTGELFF
-	TRBV21-1	-	TRBJ1-5	13	TGTGCCAGAGCGGACAGGGGTAACCAGCCCCAGCATTTT	CARADRGNQPQHF
medium-sized	TRBV10-1	-	TRBJ2-7	13	TGCGCCAGCAGTGTATCCCAGTCCTACGAGCAGTACTTC	CASSVSQSYEQYF
-	TRBV7-2	-	TRBJ2-4	13	TGTGCCAGCAGCTCGGGAGTTCGTGACATTCAGTACTTC	CASSSGVRDIQYF
-	TRBV7-2	TRBD1	TRBJ2-3	18	TGTGCCAGCAGCTTAGCGAGATACGGGACAGGGGGCGTAGATACGCAGTATTTT	CASSLARYGTGGVDTQYF
-	TRBV5-1	-	TRBJ2-5	16	TGCGCCAGCAGCCCTAACCCAGGGGAGATAAAAGAGACCCAGTACTTC	CASSPNPGEIKETQYF
-	TRBV21-1	-	TRBJ2-7	13	TGTGCCAGCAGCCCCTGGCGGGGTATCGAGCAGTACTTC	CASSPWRGIEQYF
-	TRBV5-1	TRBD2	TRBJ2-1	19	TGCGCCAGCCACCTTTCCGGACTAGCGGGAGTACGGACCTACAATGAGCAGTTCTTC	CASHLSGLAGVRTYNEQFF
-	TRBV5-6	-	TRBJ1-1	16	TGTGCCAGCAGAAATTGGAGGGAGGCAGTTGTCACTGAAGCTTTCTTT	CASRNWREAVVTEAFF
-	TRBV28	-	TRBJ1-5	12	TGTGCCAGTAACAGTCCCAATCAGCCCCAGCATTTT	CASNSPNQPQHF
-	TRBV4-2	TRBD1	TRBJ1-1	16	TGTGCCAGCAGCCAAAACCCAGGGGGCGGCGGCACTGAAGCTTTCTTT	CASSQNPGGGGTEAFF
-	TRBV14	TRBD2	TRBJ2-2	17	TGTGCCAGCAGCCCCCCTAGCGGGAGAGGCGGCACCGGGGAGCTGTTTTTT	CASSPPSGRGGTGELFF
few	TRBV6-5	TRBD1	TRBJ2-1	15	TGTGCCAGCAGTTGGGACAGGGCCAACTACAATGAGCAGTTCTTC	CASSWDRANYNEQFF
-	TRBV27	-	TRBJ1-1	14	TGTGCCAGCAGTGTTCCGGGCAGGGCAACTGAAGCTTTCTTT	CASSVPGRATEAFF
-	TRBV29-1	TRBD1	TRBJ1-1	13	TGCAGCGTTGAAGGGACAGGGGGCACTGAAGCTTTCTTT	CSVEGTGGTEAFF
-	TRBV4-2	-	TRBJ2-2	18	TGTGCCAGCAGCCAAGCCGACCGAGGACTGGCGAACACCGGGGAGCTGTTTTTT	CASSQADRGLANTGELFF
-	TRBV5-1	TRBD1	TRBJ1-4	15	TGCGCCAGCAGCTCGGGCCGGGACAGGTCAGAAAAACTGTTTTTT	CASSSGRDRSEKLFF
-	TRBV2	TRBD2	TRBJ2-5	20	TGTGCCAGCAGCGGGGGTAGACTAGCGGGCGCCGCCCCACGCCAAGAGACCCAGTACTTC	CASSGGRLAGAAPRQETQYF
-	TRBV24-1	-	TRBJ2-7	14	TGTGCCACCAGGGCCGTGTCCCGCACCTACGAGCAGTACTTC	CATRAVSRTYEQYF
-	TRBV2	-	TRBJ2-1	15	TGTGCCAGCAGTGAAACTAGCTCCACTTCCAATGAGCAGTTCTTC	CASSETSSTSNEQFF
-	TRBV2	-	TRBJ2-7	15	TGTGCCAGCAGCGCGGACGGGAAGAACTCCTACGAGCAGTACTTC	CASSADGKNSYEQYF
once	TRBV5-1	TRBD2	TRBJ2-1	16	TGCGCCAGCAGCTTGGAAGCTAGCGGGAGACGTAATGAGCAGTTCTTC	CASSLEASGRRNEQFF
once	TRBV15	-	TRBJ2-5	16	TGTGCCACCAGCTCGGTGGGTAGCGGCTACCAAGAGACCCAGTACTTC	CATSSVGSGYQETQYF
-	TRBV7-8	TRBD1	TRBJ1-2	13	TGTGCCAGCAGCTTAGCGCGACAGGGCTCGTTGGACTTC	CASSLARQGSLDF
-	TRBV18	-	TRBJ2-1	15	TGTGCCAGCTCACCGGAGGTACTAGCTTACAATGAGCAGTTCTTC	CASSPEVLAYNEQFF
once	TRBV27	-	TRBJ1-2	14	-	CASSFLAGGQGYTF
few	TRBV10-3	-	TRBJ1-5	14	TGTGCCATCAGCGAGGGGGGCGGCAATCAGCCCCAGCATTTT	CAISEGGGNQPQHF
-	TRBV19	TRBD1	TRBJ1-1	15	TGTGCCAGTAGTCCCTCGACAGGGACGAACACTGAAGCTTTCTTT	CASSPSTGTNTEAFF
-	TRBV19	TRBD1	TRBJ1-4	16	TGTGCCAGTAGTTTTGGGACAGGGAAGGACGCTGAAAAACTGTTTTTT	CASSFGTGKDAEKLFF
-	TRBV9	TRBD2	TRBJ2-1	16	TGTGCCAGCAGCGTAGAAAGGACTAGCGGGAGCAATGAGCAGTTCTTC	CASSVERTSGSNEQFF
-	TRBV30	-	TRBJ2-7	11	TGTGCCTGGACCCGAGACAACGAGCAGTACTTC	CAWTRDNEQYF
-	TRBV9	-	TRBJ1-4	15	TGTGCCAGCAGCGTTCTAGGGACCGCCGGGGGTGAACTGTTTTTT	CASSVLGTAGGELFF